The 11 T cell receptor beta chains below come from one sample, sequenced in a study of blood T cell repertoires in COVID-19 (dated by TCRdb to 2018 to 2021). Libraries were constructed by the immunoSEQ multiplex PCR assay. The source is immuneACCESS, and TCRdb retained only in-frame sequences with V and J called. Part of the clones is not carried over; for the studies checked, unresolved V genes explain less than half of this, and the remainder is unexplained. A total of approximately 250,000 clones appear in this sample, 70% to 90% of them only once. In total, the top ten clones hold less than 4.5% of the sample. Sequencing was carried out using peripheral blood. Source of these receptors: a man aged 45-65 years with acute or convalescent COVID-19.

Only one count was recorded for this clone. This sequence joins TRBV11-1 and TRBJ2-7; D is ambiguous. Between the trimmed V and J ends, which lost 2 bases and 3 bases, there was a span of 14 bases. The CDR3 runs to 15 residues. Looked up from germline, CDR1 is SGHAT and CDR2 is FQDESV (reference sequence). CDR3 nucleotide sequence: TGTGCCAGCAGCTTATCTCGGTGGGCCGACTACGAGCAGTACTTC. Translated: CASSLSRWADYEQYF.

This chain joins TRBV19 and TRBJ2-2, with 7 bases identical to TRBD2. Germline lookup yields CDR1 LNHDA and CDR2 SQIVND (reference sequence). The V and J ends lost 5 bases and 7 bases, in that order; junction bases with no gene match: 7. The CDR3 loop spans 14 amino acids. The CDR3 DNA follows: TGTGCCAGTAGTGCGGGGGATTCGGGCGGGGAGCTGTTTTTT. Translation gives CASSAGDSGGELFF.

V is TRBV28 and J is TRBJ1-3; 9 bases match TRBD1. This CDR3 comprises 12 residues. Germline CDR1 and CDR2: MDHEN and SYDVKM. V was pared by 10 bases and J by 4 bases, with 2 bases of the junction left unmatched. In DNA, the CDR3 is TGTGCCACCGGGACAGGGGGAAACACCATATATTTT. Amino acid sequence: CATGTGGNTIYF.

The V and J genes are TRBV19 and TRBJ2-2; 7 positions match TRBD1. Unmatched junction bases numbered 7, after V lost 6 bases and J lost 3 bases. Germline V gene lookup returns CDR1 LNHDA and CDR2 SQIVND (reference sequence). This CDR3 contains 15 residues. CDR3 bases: TGTGCCAGTAGGAGCCGACAGGGCTACACCGGGGAGCTGTTTTTT. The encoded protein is CASRSRQGYTGELFF.

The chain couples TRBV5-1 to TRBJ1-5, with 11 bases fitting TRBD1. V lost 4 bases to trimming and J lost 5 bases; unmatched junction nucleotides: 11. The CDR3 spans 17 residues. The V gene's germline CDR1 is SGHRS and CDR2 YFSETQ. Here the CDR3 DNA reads TGCGCCAGCAGCCCTTCCGGGACAGGGGGGTACGATCAGCCCCAGCATTTT. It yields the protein CASSPSGTGGYDQPQHF.

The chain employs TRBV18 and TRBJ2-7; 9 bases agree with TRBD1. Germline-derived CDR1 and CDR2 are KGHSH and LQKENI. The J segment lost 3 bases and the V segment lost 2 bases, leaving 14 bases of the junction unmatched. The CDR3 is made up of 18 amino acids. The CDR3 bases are TGTGCCAGCTCACCAAGATCAACCCAAACAGGGGGCCTCTACGAGCAGTACTTC. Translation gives CASSPRSTQTGGLYEQYF.

The CDR3 DNA reads TGTGCCAGCAGCACACTAGCTCCGAGCTCCTACGAGCAGTACTTC. Translated, it gives CASSTLAPSSYEQYF. This chain joins TRBV2 and TRBJ2-7; tentative D call: TRBD2 (6 bases). Per the germline V gene, CDR1 is SNHLY and CDR2 is FYNNEI. Trimming took 6 bases from V and 0 from J, leaving 15 bases between them. The length of the CDR3 is 15 residues.

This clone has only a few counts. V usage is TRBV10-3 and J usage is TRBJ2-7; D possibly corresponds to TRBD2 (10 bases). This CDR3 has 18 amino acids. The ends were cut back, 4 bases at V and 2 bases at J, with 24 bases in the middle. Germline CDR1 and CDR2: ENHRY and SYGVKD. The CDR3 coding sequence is TGTGCCATCAGTGGATCGGACAGGGGCGGGACTAGCGCCTACGAGCAGTACTTC. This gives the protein CAISGSDRGGTSAYEQYF.

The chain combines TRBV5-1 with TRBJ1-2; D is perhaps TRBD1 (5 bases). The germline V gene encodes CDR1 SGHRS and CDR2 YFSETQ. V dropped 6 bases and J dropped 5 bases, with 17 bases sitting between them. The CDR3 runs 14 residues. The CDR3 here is CASTPQEPRYGYTF. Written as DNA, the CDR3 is TGCGCCAGCACCCCACAGGAGCCGAGGTATGGCTACACCTTC.

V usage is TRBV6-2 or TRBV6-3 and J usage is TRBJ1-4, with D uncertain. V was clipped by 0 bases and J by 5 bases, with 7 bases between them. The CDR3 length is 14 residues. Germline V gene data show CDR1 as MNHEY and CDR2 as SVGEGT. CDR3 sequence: CASSYSQWNEKLFF. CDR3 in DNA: TGTGCCAGCAGTTACTCCCAGTGGAATGAAAAACTGTTTTTT.

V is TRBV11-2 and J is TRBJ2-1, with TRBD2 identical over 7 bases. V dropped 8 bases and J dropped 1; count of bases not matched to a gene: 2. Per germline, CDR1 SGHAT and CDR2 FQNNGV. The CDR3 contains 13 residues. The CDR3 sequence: CASGGGSYNEQFF. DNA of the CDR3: TGTGCCAGCGGCGGGGGATCCTACAATGAGCAGTTCTTC.